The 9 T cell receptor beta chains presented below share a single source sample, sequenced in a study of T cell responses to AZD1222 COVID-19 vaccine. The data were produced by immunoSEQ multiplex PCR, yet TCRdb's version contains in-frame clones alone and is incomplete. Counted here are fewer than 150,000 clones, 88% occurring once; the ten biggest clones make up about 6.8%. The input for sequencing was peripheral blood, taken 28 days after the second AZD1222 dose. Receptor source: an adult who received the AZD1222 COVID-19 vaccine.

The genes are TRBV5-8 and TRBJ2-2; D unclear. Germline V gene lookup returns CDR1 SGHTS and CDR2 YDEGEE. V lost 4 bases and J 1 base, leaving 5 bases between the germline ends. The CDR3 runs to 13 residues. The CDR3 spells CASSHVNTGELFF. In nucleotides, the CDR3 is TGTGCCAGCAGCCACGTGAACACCGGGGAGCTGTTTTTT.

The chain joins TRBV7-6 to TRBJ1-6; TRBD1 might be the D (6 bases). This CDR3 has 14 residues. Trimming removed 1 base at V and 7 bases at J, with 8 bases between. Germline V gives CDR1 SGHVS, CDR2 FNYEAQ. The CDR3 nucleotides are TGTGCCAGCAGCTTAGGTGGACAGAATTCACCCCTCCACTTT. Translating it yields CASSLGGQNSPLHF. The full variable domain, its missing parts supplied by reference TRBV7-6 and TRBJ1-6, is GAGVSQSPRYKVTKRGQDVALRCDPISGHVSLYWYRQALGQGPEFLTYFNYEAQQDKSGLPNDRFSAERPEGSISTLTIQRTEQRDSAMYRCASSLGGQNSPLHFGNGTRLTVT.

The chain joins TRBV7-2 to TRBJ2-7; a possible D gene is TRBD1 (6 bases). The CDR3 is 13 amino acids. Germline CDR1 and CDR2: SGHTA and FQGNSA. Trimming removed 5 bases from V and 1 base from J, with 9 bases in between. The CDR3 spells CASSPDRSYEQYF. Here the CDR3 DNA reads TGTGCCAGCAGCCCCGACAGGTCCTACGAGCAGTACTTC.

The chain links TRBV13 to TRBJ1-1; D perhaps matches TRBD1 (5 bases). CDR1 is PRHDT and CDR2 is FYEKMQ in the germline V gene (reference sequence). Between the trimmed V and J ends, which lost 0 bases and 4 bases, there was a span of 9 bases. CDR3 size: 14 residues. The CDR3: CASSLGQGATEAFF. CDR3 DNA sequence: TGTGCCAGCAGCTTAGGGCAGGGAGCCACTGAAGCTTTCTTT.

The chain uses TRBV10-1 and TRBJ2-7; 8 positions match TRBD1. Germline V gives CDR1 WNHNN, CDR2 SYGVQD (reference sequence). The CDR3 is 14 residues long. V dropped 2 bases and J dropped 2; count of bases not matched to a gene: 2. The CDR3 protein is CASSEGTGAYEQYF. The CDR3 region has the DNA TGCGCCAGCAGTGAGGGGACAGGAGCCTACGAGCAGTACTTC.

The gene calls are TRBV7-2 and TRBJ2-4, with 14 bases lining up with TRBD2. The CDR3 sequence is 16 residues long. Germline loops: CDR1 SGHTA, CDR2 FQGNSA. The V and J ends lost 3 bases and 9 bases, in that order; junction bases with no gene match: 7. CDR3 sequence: CASSLTSGGAEVIQYF. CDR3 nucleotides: TGTGCCAGCAGCTTGACTAGCGGGGGGGCGGAGGTCATTCAGTACTTC. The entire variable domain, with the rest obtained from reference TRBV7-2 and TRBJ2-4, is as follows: GAGVSQSPSNKVTEKGKDVELRCDPISGHTALYWYRQSLGQGLEFLIYFQGNSAPDKSGLPSDRFSAERTGGSVSTLTIQRTQQEDSAVYLCASSLTSGGAEVIQYFGAGTRLSVL.

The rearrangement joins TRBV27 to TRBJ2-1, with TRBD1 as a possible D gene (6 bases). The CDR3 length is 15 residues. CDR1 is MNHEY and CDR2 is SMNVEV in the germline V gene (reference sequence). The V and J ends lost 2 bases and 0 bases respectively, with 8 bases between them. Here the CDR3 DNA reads TGTGCCAGCAGTTTAGGGGACATCTCCTACAATGAGCAGTTCTTC. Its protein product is CASSLGDISYNEQFF.

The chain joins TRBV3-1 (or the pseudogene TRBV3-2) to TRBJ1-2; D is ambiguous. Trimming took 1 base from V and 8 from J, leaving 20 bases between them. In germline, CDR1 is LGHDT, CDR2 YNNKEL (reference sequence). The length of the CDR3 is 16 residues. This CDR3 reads CASSQAAVERGKGYTF. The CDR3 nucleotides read TGTGCCAGCAGCCAAGCGGCCGTCGAAAGAGGGAAGGGCTACACCTTC.

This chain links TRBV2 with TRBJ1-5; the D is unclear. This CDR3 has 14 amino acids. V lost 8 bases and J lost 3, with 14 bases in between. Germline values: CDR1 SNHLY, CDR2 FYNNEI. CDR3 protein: CASSKQQLNQPQHF. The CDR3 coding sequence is TGTGCCAGCTCCAAACAACAGCTCAATCAGCCCCAGCATTTT.